This is a list of T cell receptor beta chains from one sample in a study of CD8+CD57+ T cells in acquired aplastic anemia. MiXCR was run by TCRdb on the reads, yielding one entry per CDR3 protein. Here the sample spans about 81,000 distinct CDR3 sequences, about half being singletons. Sequenced input: sorted CD4+, CD8+, or CD8+CD57+ T cells (not recorded which) from PBMCs. All receptors derive from a human donor in good health, serving as a control. Each CDR3 is given with its conserved first and last residue. Each record gives: D gene, V gene, CDR3 protein. D genes are given only for firm matches.

d_gene: .
v_gene: TRBV24-1
CDR3aa: CATSGATDNQPQHF

d_gene: .
v_gene: TRBV15
CDR3aa: CATSRDRGVNQPQHF

d_gene: .
v_gene: TRBV29-1
CDR3aa: CSLDGSYNEQFF

d_gene: .
v_gene: TRBV9
CDR3aa: CASSSDGDEQFF

d_gene: TRBD1
v_gene: TRBV9
CDR3aa: CASSAQGAGEKLFF

d_gene: .
v_gene: TRBV25-1
CDR3aa: CACSASRLAGGGDTQYF

d_gene: TRBD1
v_gene: TRBV14
CDR3aa: CASSQDGHRGQGYTF

d_gene: .
v_gene: TRBV24-1
CDR3aa: CATSISREGAGQYF

d_gene: .
v_gene: TRBV20-1
CDR3aa: CSAKPFTEAKNIQYF

d_gene: .
v_gene: TRBV10-2
CDR3aa: CASSEPGPYGYTF

d_gene: .
v_gene: TRBV10-1
CDR3aa: CASSDRITGELFF

d_gene: TRBD1
v_gene: TRBV25-1
CDR3aa: CASSLIRTGRRGYTF

d_gene: TRBD1
v_gene: TRBV25-1
CDR3aa: CASSESLQGPGTLNEQFF

d_gene: .
v_gene: TRBV24-1
CDR3aa: CATSDTGTGANYGYTF

d_gene: .
v_gene: TRBV12-3/TRBV12-4
CDR3aa: CASSLEADWSSYNEQFF

d_gene: TRBD1
v_gene: TRBV10-2
CDR3aa: CASSWTGVGNQPQHF

d_gene: .
v_gene: TRBV29-1
CDR3aa: CSVVGGRPYNEQFF

d_gene: .
v_gene: TRBV20-1
CDR3aa: CSASGREKRGYTF

d_gene: TRBD2
v_gene: TRBV25-1
CDR3aa: CASSLFPSGGVTDTQYF

d_gene: TRBD1
v_gene: TRBV7-7
CDR3aa: CASSVGQGTYEQYF

d_gene: TRBD1
v_gene: TRBV11-2
CDR3aa: CASSSKQGRNTEAFF

d_gene: .
v_gene: TRBV5-8
CDR3aa: CASDIGAFEAFF

d_gene: TRBD2
v_gene: TRBV12-5
CDR3aa: CASGSSTSGAISYNEQFF

d_gene: .
v_gene: TRBV12-3/TRBV12-4
CDR3aa: CASSPPPGVSNQPQHF

d_gene: .
v_gene: TRBV29-1
CDR3aa: CSVASNIGSNYGYTF

d_gene: .
v_gene: TRBV9
CDR3aa: CASSPPVGMNTEAIF

d_gene: .
v_gene: TRBV20-1
CDR3aa: CSAYGGSSQPQHF

d_gene: .
v_gene: TRBV10-2
CDR3aa: CASIVEVGNTEAFF

d_gene: .
v_gene: TRBV5-4
CDR3aa: CASRSGNEQFF

d_gene: .
v_gene: TRBV7-6
CDR3aa: CASSTLQETQYF

d_gene: .
v_gene: TRBV10-3
CDR3aa: CAISEPMQGLETQYF

d_gene: .
v_gene: TRBV15
CDR3aa: CATSRVGQRTDTQYF

d_gene: .
v_gene: TRBV20-1
CDR3aa: CSARDIAQSYNEQFF

d_gene: TRBD2
v_gene: TRBV25-1
CDR3aa: CAIGTSGDDEQFF

d_gene: TRBD2
v_gene: TRBV7-6
CDR3aa: CASSHSGSFDEQFF

d_gene: .
v_gene: TRBV7-9
CDR3aa: CASSPPLNTGELFF

d_gene: .
v_gene: TRBV15
CDR3aa: CATSRDGYEQYF

d_gene: .
v_gene: TRBV7-8
CDR3aa: CASSSLNGEKLFF

d_gene: TRBD1
v_gene: TRBV9
CDR3aa: CASSATGAIEGYTF

d_gene: TRBD1
v_gene: TRBV30
CDR3aa: CAWGWDRGMLAFF